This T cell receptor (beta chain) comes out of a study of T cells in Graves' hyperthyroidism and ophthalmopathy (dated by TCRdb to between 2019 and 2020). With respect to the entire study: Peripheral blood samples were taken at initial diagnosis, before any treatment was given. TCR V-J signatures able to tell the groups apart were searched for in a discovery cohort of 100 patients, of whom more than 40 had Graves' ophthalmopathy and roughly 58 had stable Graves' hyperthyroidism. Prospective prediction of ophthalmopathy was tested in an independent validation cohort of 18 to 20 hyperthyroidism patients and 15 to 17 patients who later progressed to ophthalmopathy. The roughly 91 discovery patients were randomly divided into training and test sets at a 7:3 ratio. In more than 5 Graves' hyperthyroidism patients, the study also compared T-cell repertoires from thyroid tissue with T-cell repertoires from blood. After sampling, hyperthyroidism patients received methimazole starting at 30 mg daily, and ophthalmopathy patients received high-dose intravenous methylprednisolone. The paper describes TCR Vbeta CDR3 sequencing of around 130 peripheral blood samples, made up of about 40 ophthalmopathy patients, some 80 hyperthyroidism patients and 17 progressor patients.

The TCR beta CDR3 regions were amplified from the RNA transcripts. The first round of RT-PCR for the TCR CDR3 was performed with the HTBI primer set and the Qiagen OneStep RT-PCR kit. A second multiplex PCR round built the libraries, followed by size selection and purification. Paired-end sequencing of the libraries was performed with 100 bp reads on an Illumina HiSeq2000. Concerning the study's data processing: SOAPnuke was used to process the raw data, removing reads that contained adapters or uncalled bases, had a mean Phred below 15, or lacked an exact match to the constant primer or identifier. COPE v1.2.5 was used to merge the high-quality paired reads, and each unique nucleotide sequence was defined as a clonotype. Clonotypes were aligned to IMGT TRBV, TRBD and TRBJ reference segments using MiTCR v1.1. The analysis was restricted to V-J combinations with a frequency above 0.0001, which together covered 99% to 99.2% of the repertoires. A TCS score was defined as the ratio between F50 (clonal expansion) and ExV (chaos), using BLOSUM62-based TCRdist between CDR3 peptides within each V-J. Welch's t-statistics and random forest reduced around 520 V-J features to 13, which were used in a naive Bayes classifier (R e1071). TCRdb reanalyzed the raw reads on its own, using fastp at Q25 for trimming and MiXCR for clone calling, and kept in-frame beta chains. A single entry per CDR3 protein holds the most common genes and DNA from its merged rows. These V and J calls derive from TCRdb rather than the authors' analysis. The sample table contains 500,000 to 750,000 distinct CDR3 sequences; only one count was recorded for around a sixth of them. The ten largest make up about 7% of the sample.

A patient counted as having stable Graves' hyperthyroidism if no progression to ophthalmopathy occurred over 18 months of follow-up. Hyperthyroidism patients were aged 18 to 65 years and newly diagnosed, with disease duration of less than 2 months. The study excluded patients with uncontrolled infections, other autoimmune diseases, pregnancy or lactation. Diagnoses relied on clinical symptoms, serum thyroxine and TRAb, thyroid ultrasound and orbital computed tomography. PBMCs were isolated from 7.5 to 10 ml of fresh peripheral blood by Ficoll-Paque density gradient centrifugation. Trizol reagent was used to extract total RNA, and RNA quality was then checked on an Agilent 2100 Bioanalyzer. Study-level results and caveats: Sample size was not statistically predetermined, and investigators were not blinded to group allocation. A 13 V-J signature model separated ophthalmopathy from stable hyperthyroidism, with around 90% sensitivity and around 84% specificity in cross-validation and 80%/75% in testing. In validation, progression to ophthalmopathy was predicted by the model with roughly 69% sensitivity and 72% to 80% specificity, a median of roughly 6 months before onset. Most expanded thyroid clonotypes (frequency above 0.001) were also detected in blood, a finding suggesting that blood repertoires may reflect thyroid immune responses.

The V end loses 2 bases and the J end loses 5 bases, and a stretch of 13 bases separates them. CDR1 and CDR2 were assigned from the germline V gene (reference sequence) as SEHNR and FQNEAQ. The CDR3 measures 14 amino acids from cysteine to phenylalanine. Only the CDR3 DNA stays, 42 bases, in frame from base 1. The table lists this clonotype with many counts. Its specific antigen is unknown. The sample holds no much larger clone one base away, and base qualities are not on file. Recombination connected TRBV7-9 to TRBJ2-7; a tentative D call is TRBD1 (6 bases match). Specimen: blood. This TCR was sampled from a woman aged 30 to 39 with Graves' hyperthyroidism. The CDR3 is CASSLRRGSHEQYF. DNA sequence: TGTGCCAGCAGCTTACGTAGGGGGAGTCACGAGCAGTACTTC.